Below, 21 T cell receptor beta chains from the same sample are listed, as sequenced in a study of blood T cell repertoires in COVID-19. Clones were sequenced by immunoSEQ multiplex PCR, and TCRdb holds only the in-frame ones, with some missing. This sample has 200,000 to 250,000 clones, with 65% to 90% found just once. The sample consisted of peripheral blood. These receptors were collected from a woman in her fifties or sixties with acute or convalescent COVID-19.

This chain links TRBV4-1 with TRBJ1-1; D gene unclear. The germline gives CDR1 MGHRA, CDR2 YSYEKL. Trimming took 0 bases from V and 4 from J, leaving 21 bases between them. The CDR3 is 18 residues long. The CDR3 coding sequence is TGCGCCAGCAGCCAAGAACGTCAGCTCGCTCTGACGGGCACTGAAGCTTTCTTT. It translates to CASSQERQLALTGTEAFF.

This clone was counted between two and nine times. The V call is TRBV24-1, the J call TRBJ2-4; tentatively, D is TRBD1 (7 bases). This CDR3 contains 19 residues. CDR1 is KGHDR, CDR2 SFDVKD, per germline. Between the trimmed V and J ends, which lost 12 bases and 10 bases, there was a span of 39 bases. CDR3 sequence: CAVLITPGGTTRGQDIQYF. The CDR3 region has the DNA TGTGCCGTCCTAATAACCCCAGGGGGGACCACTCGGGGGCAAGATATTCAGTACTTC.

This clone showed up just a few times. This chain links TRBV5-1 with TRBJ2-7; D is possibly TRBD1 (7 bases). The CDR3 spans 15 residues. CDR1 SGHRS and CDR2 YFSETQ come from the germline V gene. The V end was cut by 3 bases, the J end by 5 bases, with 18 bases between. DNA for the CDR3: TGCGCCAGCAGCTCCGGCCAGGGGGGCCGGGACGAGCAGTACTTC. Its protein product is CASSSGQGGRDEQYF. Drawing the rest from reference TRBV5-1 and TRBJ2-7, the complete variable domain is KAGVTQTPRYLIKTRGQQVTLSCSPISGHRSVSWYQQTPGQGLQFLFEYFSETQRNKGNFPGRFSGRQFSNSRSEMNVSTLELGDSALYLCASSSGQGGRDEQYFGPGTRLTVT.

The CDR3 coding sequence is TGCGCCAGCAGTGAATCTGCAGGGGCCGCCTACGAGCAGTACTTC. It specifies CASSESAGAAYEQYF. This sequence joins TRBV10-2 and TRBJ2-7, with D possibly being TRBD1 (6 bases). This CDR3 spans 15 amino acids. V shed 3 bases and J shed 2 bases, with 14 bases lying between them. The V gene's germline CDR1 is WSHSY and CDR2 SAAADI.

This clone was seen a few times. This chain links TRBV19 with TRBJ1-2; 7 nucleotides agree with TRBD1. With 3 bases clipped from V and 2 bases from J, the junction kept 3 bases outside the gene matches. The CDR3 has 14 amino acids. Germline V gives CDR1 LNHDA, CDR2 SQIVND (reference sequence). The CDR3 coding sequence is TGTGCCAGTAGTATCCCAGGGGGAAACTATGGCTACACCTTC. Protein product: CASSIPGGNYGYTF.

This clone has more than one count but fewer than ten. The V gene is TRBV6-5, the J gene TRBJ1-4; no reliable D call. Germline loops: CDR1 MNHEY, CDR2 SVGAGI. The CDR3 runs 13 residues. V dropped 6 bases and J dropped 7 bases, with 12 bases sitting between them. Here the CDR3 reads CASRVHSGEKLFF. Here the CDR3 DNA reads TGTGCCAGCAGAGTACATTCGGGTGAAAAACTGTTTTTT.

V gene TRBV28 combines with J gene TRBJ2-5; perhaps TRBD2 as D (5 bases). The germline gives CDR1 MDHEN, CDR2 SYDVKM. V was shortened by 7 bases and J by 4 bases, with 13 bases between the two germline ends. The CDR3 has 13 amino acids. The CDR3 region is CASNRGPGETQYF. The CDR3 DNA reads TGTGCCAGCAATCGCGGGCCTGGAGAGACCCAGTACTTC.

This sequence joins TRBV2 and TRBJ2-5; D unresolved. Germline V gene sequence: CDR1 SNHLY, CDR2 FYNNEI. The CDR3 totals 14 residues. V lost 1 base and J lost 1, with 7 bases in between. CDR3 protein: CASSEGALQETQYF. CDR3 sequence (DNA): TGTGCCAGCAGTGAAGGGGCCCTCCAAGAGACCCAGTACTTC. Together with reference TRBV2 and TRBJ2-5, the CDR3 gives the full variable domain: EPEVTQTPSHQVTQMGQEVILRCVPISNHLYFYWYRQILGQKVEFLVSFYNNEISEKSEIFDDQFSVERPDGSNFTLKIRSTKLEDSAMYFCASSEGALQETQYFGPGTRLLVL.

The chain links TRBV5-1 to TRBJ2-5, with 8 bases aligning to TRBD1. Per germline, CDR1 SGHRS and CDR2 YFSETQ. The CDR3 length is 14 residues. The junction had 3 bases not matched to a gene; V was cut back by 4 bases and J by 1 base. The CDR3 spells CASSLGQAQETQYF. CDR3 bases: TGCGCCAGCAGCCTGGGACAGGCCCAAGAGACCCAGTACTTC.

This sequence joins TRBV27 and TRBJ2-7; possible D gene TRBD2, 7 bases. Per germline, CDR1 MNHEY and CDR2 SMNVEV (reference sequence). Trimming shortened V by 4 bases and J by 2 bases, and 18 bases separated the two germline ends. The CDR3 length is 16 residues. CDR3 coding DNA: TGTGCCAGCAGTTCATCAGCGGGACACTCGACCTACGAGCAGTACTTC. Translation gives CASSSSAGHSTYEQYF.

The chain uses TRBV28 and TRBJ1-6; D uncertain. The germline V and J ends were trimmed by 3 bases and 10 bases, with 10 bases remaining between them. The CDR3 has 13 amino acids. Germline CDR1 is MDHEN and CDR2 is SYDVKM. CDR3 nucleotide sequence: TGTGCCAGCAGTTTTATTGGAGAGTCACCCCTCCACTTT. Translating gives CASSFIGESPLHF.

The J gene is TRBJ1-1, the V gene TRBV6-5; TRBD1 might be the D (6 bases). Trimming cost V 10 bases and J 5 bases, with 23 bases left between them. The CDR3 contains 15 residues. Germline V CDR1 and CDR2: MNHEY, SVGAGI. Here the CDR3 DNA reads TGTGCCACCTCCTTATCGGGGGGGCGGGGTACTGAAGCTTTCTTT. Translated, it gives CATSLSGGRGTEAFF.

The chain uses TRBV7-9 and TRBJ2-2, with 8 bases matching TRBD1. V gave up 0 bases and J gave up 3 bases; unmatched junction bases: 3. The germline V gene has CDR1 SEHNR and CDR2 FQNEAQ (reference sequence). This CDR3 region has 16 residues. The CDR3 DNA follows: TGTGCCAGCAGCTTAGCGGACAGGGCGGACACCGGGGAGCTGTTTTTT. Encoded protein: CASSLADRADTGELFF.

This CDR3 is CASSFRRAWVTQYF. The CDR3 DNA sequence: TGTGCCAGCAGCTTCCGGAGGGCCTGGGTGACCCAGTACTTC. The gene calls are TRBV5-8 and TRBJ2-5, with D maybe TRBD2 (6 bases). The germline V gene has CDR1 SGHTS and CDR2 YDEGEE. V was pared by 2 bases and J by 7 bases, with 15 bases between. This CDR3 has 14 residues.

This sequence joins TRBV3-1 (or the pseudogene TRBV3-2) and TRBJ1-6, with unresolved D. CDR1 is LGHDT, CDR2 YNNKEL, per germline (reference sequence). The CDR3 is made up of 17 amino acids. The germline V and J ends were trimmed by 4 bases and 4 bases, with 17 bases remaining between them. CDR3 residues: CASSPSSVRGYNSPLHF. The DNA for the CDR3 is TGTGCCAGCAGCCCGTCCTCGGTCCGGGGTTATAATTCACCCCTCCACTTT.

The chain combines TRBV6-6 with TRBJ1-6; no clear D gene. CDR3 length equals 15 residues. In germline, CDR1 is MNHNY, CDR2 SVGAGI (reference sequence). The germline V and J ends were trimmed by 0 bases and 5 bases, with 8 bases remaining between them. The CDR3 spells CASSYSREHNSPLHF. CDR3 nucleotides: TGTGCCAGCAGTTACTCGCGAGAACATAATTCACCCCTCCACTTT.

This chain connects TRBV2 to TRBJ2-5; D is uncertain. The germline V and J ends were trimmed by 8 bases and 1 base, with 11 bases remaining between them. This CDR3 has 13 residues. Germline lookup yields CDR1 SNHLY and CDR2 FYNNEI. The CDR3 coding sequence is TGTGCCAGCCTGTTTTGGGCCCAAGAGACCCAGTACTTC. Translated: CASLFWAQETQYF.

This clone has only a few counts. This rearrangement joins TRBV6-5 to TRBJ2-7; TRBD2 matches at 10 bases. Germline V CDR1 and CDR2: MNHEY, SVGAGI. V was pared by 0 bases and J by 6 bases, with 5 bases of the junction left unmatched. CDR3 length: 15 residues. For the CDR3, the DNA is TGTGCCAGCAGTTACTCTGCCAGCGGGAGGGCCGAGCAGTACTTC. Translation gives CASSYSASGRAEQYF.

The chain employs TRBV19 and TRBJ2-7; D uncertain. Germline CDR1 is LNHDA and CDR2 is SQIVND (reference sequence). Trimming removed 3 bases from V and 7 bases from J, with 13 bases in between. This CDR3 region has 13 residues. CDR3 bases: TGTGCCAGTAGTATTACCCAGGCTGGGGAGCAGTACTTC. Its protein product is CASSITQAGEQYF.

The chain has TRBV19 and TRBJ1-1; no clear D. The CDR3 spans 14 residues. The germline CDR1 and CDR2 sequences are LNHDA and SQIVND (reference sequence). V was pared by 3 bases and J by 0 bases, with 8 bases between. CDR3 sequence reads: CASSMSRLNTEAFF. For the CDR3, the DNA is TGTGCCAGTAGTATGTCACGGTTGAACACTGAAGCTTTCTTT.

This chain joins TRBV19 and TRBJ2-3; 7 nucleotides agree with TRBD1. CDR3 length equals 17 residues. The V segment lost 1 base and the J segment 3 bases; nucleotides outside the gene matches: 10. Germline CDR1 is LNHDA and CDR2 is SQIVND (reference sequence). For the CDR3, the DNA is TGTGCCAGTAGTATAGTAACAGGGGACGGCGGTACAGATACGCAGTATTTT. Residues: CASSIVTGDGGTDTQYF.